The T cell receptor beta chain described here comes from a study of vaccination effects on CD4 cells after COVID-19. Pools of viral peptides were used by the ViraFEST assay to expand antigen-specific CD4+ T cells ahead of sequencing. The culture ran for around nine days before CD4+ T cells were isolated. Each person got two doses of an mRNA SARS-CoV-2 vaccine, BNT162b2 or mRNA-1273. For this clone: Its antigen is unidentified.

Clones were sequenced by immunoSEQ multiplex PCR, and TCRdb holds only the in-frame ones, with some missing. This sample has around 32,000 clones, with under 75% found just once. CDR1 and CDR2 from the germline V gene are SGHTS and YDEGEE. The CDR3 runs 15 residues. V dropped 4 bases and J dropped 8 bases, with 19 bases sitting between them. The J gene is TRBJ2-1, the V gene TRBV5-8; the D gene is possibly TRBD1 (6 bases). The material sequenced was CD4+ T cells from PBMCs cultured with HCoV-229E spike peptides, taken after COVID-19 vaccination. The receptor was derived from a human donor who received a COVID-19 vaccine. DNA of the CDR3: TGTGCCAGCAGCCCACCGGGACACCGGTCCTATGAGCAGTTCTTC. Protein sequence: CASSPPGHRSYEQFF.